These 25 T cell receptor beta chains share one sample of origin, sequenced in a study of chronic HIV infection and antiretroviral therapy. TCRdb passed the 5' RACE reads through MiXCR, listing each CDR3 protein once. The sample has about 38,000 distinct CDR3 sequences; about 8.1% are singletons. The material sequenced was peripheral blood. These receptors were taken from an adult who had HIV and had not received antiretroviral therapy, or was an uninfected healthy control (not recorded which).

This clonotype was observed a handful of times. The chain has TRBV20-1 and TRBJ1-5, with D perhaps TRBD1 (6 bases). V lost 5 bases and J 2 bases, leaving 10 bases between the germline ends. The V gene's germline CDR1 is DFQATT and CDR2 SNEGSKA (reference sequence). This CDR3 comprises 13 residues. CDR3 DNA: TGCAGTGCTCCCCGACAGGGCAATCAGCCCCAGCATTTT. As protein: CSAPRQGNQPQHF.

Ten or more counts support this clonotype. V gene TRBV7-2 combines with J gene TRBJ2-6, with 9 bases matching TRBD1. This CDR3 is built from 18 residues. The J segment lost 4 bases and the V segment lost 5 bases, leaving 12 bases of the junction unmatched. The germline CDR1 and CDR2 sequences are SGHTA and FQGNSA. Here the CDR3 DNA reads TGTGCCAGCAGCCCTGGTTGGTCACAGGGGGCCGGGGCCAACGTCCTGACTTTC. It translates to CASSPGWSQGAGANVLTF. The full variable domain, rest sourced from reference TRBV7-2 and TRBJ2-6, is GAGVSQSPSNKVTEKGKDVELRCDPISGHTALYWYRQSLGQGLEFLIYFQGNSAPDKSGLPSDRFSAERTGGSVSTLTIQRTQQEDSAVYLCASSPGWSQGAGANVLTFGAGSRLTVL.

The chain uses TRBV7-3 and TRBJ2-5; no definite D call. Trimming removed 1 base at V and 5 bases at J, with 8 bases between. Germline V gene lookup returns CDR1 SGHTA and CDR2 FQGTGA. This CDR3 spans 13 amino acids. CDR3 DNA: TGTGCCAGCAGCTTAAATTCCGCGGAGACCCAGTACTTC. Amino acids: CASSLNSAETQYF.

There are many counts of this clonotype. This rearrangement joins TRBV20-1 to TRBJ2-6, with a possible D match to TRBD1 (5 bases). This CDR3 region has 12 residues. Germline CDR1 and CDR2: DFQATT and SNEGSKA (reference sequence). Trimming took off 6 bases at V and 2 bases at J, with 5 bases between the two ends. The CDR3 DNA follows: TGCAGTGCAGGGGCTGGGGCCAACGTCCTGACTTTC. Its translation is CSAGAGANVLTF.

This clonotype occurred many times. The V gene is TRBV9, the J gene TRBJ2-3; D unclear. Germline V CDR1 and CDR2: SGDLS, YYNGEE. Trimming shortened V by 0 bases and J by 4 bases, and 9 bases separated the two germline ends. CDR3 size: 14 residues. CDR3 region: CASSVGSGSDTQYF. DNA of the CDR3: TGTGCCAGCAGCGTAGGAAGTGGCTCAGATACGCAGTATTTT.

This sequence joins TRBV29-1 and TRBJ2-5; 11 nucleotides align to TRBD1. Trimming took 8 bases from V and 3 from J; bases not matched to a gene: 8. This CDR3 spans 14 amino acids. Germline V gives CDR1 SQVTM, CDR2 ANQGSEA. The CDR3 region is CSHPGTGGEETQYF. In DNA form, the CDR3 reads TGCAGCCACCCCGGGACAGGGGGTGAAGAGACCCAGTACTTC.

On this clonotype itself: A much larger clone is a single base away; this may be a read error. The chain employs TRBV7-2 and TRBJ2-3; 8 bases are a match to TRBD2. Germline V gene data show CDR1 as SGHTA and CDR2 as FQGNSA. The CDR3 is 16 amino acids. V shed 4 bases and J 4 bases; nucleotides not matched to a gene: 10. Written as DNA, the CDR3 is TGTACCAGCAGCTCCTTCCTGAGCGGGAGTTCAGATACGCAGTATTTT. It codes for CTSSSFLSGSSDTQYF.

This clonotype was observed a few times. The junction and the germline gene differ at one end; a read error may be behind it. V and J are TRBV5-1 and TRBJ2-7; D might be TRBD2 (6 bases). CDR1 and CDR2 (germline): SGHRS, YFSETQ. The CDR3 runs to 14 residues. CDR3 sequence: CASRLGGLDYEQYF. The CDR3 DNA is TGCGCCAGCAGATTGGGGGGTTTGGACTACGAGCAGTACTTC.

This clonotype appeared many times. The gene calls are TRBV10-2 and TRBJ2-7; TRBD2 might be the D (6 bases). Trimming removed 0 bases from V and 6 bases from J, with 21 bases in between. The length of the CDR3 is 17 residues. Germline CDR1 and CDR2: WSHSY and SAAADI. CDR3 sequence: CASSESRWSGVPFEQYF. As DNA, the CDR3 is TGCGCCAGCAGTGAGTCGAGGTGGTCGGGGGTTCCCTTCGAGCAGTACTTC.

This chain links TRBV28 with TRBJ1-1, with TRBD1 matching 8 bases. In germline, CDR1 is MDHEN, CDR2 SYDVKM. Trimming at V came to 7 bases and at J to 7 bases, leaving 14 bases not matched to a gene. The CDR3 loop spans 15 amino acids. The CDR3 reads CASTQGSTGAVEAFF. The CDR3 region has the DNA TGTGCCAGCACCCAGGGGTCGACAGGGGCGGTTGAAGCTTTCTTT.

In this sample, this clonotype turned up a few times. This rearrangement joins TRBV28 to TRBJ1-4, with 10 bases lining up with TRBD1. The J segment lost 7 bases and the V segment lost 6 bases, leaving 5 bases of the junction unmatched. Germline V lookup: CDR1 MDHEN, CDR2 SYDVKM. This CDR3 region has 14 residues. The DNA for the CDR3 is TGTGCCAGCAGGACAGGGGGCGCGGCTGAAAAACTGTTTTTT. Its protein product is CASRTGGAAEKLFF.

In its sample, this clonotype was seen many times. This chain connects TRBV28 to TRBJ1-5; 8 positions match TRBD1. The junction had 11 bases not matched to a gene; V was cut back by 4 bases and J by 0 bases. The CDR3 has 18 amino acids. Germline CDR1 reads MDHEN; CDR2 reads SYDVKM. The CDR3 reads CASSSLTGGLYSNQPQHF. CDR3 in DNA: TGTGCCAGCAGTTCCCTTACAGGGGGGCTTTATAGCAATCAGCCCCAGCATTTT.

V gene TRBV7-8 combines with J gene TRBJ2-7; 7 bases are shared with TRBD2. V was pared by 5 bases and J by 6 bases, with 13 bases of the junction left unmatched. Germline V gives CDR1 SGHVS, CDR2 FQNEAQ. This CDR3 has 15 amino acids. The CDR3 protein is CASSPGRVKFLEQYF. CDR3 DNA: TGTGCCAGCAGCCCAGGGAGGGTAAAATTCCTCGAGCAGTACTTC.

V and J are TRBV6-1 and TRBJ1-1, with D uncertain. Germline assignment: CDR1 MNHNS and CDR2 SASEGT. V was cut by 1 base and J by 7 bases, with 7 bases left in between. This CDR3 region has 12 residues. The DNA for the CDR3 is TGTGCCAGCAGTGAAGGAAGATATGAAGCTTTCTTT. Translated, it gives CASSEGRYEAFF.

The chain links TRBV12-3 or TRBV12-4 to TRBJ1-3; D not resolved. This CDR3 is built from 13 residues. Trimming took off 7 bases at V and 0 bases at J, with 7 bases between the two ends. Written as DNA, the CDR3 is TGTGCCAGCACCGCTCTCTCTGGAAACACCATATATTTT. This translates into CASTALSGNTIYF.

This clonotype was counted at least ten times. The CDR3 is CASSQDPASGQYF. In DNA form, the CDR3 reads TGCGCCAGCAGCCAAGATCCAGCGTCGGGGCAGTACTTC. The chain joins TRBV4-1 to TRBJ2-7, with unresolved D. Looked up from germline, CDR1 is MGHRA and CDR2 is YSYEKL. This CDR3 region has 13 residues. V was shortened by 0 bases and J by 9 bases, with 12 bases between the two germline ends.

The chain has TRBV28 and TRBJ2-7; the D gene could be TRBD1 or TRBD2 (6 bases each). CDR1 MDHEN and CDR2 SYDVKM come from the germline V gene. V shed 5 bases and J shed 4 bases, with 18 bases lying between them. This CDR3 region has 15 residues. CDR3 bases: TGTGCCAGCAGTCCCCGGGCCCGAGGGGGGTACGAGCAGTACTTC. It translates to CASSPRARGGYEQYF.

The gene calls are TRBV6-2 or TRBV6-3 and TRBJ2-2; D uncertain. This CDR3 has 15 amino acids. Trimming cost V 1 base and J 5 bases, with 11 bases left between them. The germline CDR1 and CDR2 sequences are MNHEY and SVGEGT. CDR3 in DNA: TGTGCCAGCAGTTACTTCCGGATGAGTACCGGGGAGCTGTTTTTT. It encodes CASSYFRMSTGELFF.

This clonotype occurred many times. This chain uses TRBV29-1 with TRBJ2-7; TRBD2 agrees at 10 bases. The CDR3 has 13 amino acids. Germline CDR1 and CDR2: SQVTM and ANQGSEA. After removal of 2 bases from V and 7 bases from J, the junction contained 5 bases not matched to a gene. CDR3 amino acids: CSVELAGVREQYF. CDR3 nucleotides: TGCAGCGTTGAACTAGCGGGAGTTAGGGAGCAGTACTTC.

This clonotype was observed a few times. CDR3 nucleotides: TGCAGCGTTGAACTAGCGGGAGACTACGAGCAGTACTTC. This gives the protein CSVELAGDYEQYF. This chain connects TRBV29-1 to TRBJ2-7, with TRBD2 matching 10 bases. Germline lookup yields CDR1 SQVTM and CDR2 ANQGSEA. After removal of 2 bases from V and 3 bases from J, the junction contained 1 base not matched to a gene. This CDR3 is built from 13 residues.

The rearrangement uses TRBV27 and TRBJ1-4; the match to TRBD1 covers 10 bases. Germline V gene data show CDR1 as MNHEY and CDR2 as SMNVEV (reference sequence). V dropped 6 bases and J dropped 4; count of bases not matched to a gene: 2. The CDR3 contains 14 residues. The CDR3 DNA reads TGTGCCAGCAGCTGGACAGGGGGTAATGAAAAACTGTTTTTT. Its protein is CASSWTGGNEKLFF. Full variable domain (outside the CDR3, taken from reference TRBV27 and TRBJ1-4): EAQVTQNPRYLITVTGKKLTVTCSQNMNHEYMSWYRQDPGLGLRQIYYSMNVEVTDKGDVPEGYKVSRKEKRNFPLILESPSPNQTSLYFCASSWTGGNEKLFFGSGTQLSVL.

This chain joins TRBV11-2 and TRBJ2-3; D not resolved. The germline V gene has CDR1 SGHAT and CDR2 FQNNGV. The CDR3 spans 14 residues. V dropped 2 bases and J dropped 2 bases, with 8 bases sitting between them. This chain's CDR3 is CASSLLSATDTQYF. DNA for the CDR3: TGTGCCAGCAGCTTATTGAGCGCCACAGATACGCAGTATTTT.

This clonotype was detected a few times. V usage is TRBV6-6 and J usage is TRBJ2-3; 10 positions match TRBD1. V was pared by 5 bases and J by 1 base, with 3 bases of the junction left unmatched. Germline assignment: CDR1 MNHNY and CDR2 SVGAGI (reference sequence). The CDR3 runs to 15 residues. CDR3 region: CASSHGTGGTDTQYF. For the CDR3, the DNA is TGTGCCAGCAGTCACGGGACAGGGGGCACAGATACGCAGTATTTT.

This clonotype was observed many times. The chain is built from TRBV29-1 and TRBJ2-1; maybe TRBD2 (6 bases). V was shortened by 7 bases and J by 2 bases, with 12 bases between the two germline ends. The CDR3 has 13 residues. CDR1 is SQVTM and CDR2 is ANQGSEA in the germline V gene. CDR3 DNA sequence: TGCAGCGCTTCCTCGGGGGCCTACAATGAGCAGTTCTTC. Residues: CSASSGAYNEQFF.

This clonotype was detected ten times or more. This chain connects TRBV3-1 to TRBJ2-7; D not certain. From germline, CDR1 is LGHDT and CDR2 YNNKEL (reference sequence). This CDR3 contains 11 residues. The V end lost 4 bases, the J end lost 6 bases, and 7 bases lay between the germline ends. This chain's CDR3 is CASSPGVEQYF. Written as DNA, the CDR3 is TGTGCCAGCAGCCCGGGTGTCGAGCAGTACTTC.